This T cell receptor beta chain appears in the sequencing data of a study of OX40 agonist ivuxolimab in advanced cancers. The CDR3 covers 14 residues. With 2 bases removed from V and 5 bases from J, the gap between germline ends came to 7 bases. Germline CDR1 SEHNR, CDR2 FQNEAQ (reference sequence). Sequenced by immunoSEQ multiplex PCR; TCRdb stores in-frame clones only, minus some. The table has roughly 80,000 clones, just over 85% seen once. The TCR originated in an adult with an advanced solid tumor such as melanoma, head and neck, liver or kidney cancer. The source material was CD4+ or CD8+ T cells sorted from blood, sampled in a trial of the OX40 agonist ivuxolimab. The chain joins TRBV7-9 to TRBJ1-6; D call uncertain. The DNA for the CDR3 is TGTGCCAGCAGCTTACGGCAGGATAATTCACCCCTCCACTTT. This translates into CASSLRQDNSPLHF.